This record concerns one T cell receptor (beta chain) sequence. This entry comes from a study of blood T cell repertoires in COVID-19. Across the whole study: Material from acute and convalescent COVID-19 was sourced from the United States, Italy and Spain. T cells, B-cell-depleted T cells, or PBMCs supplied cDNA or gDNA.

CDR3 length: 14 residues. CDR1 and CDR2 from the germline V gene are SGHRS and YFSETQ. Deletions cut 2 bases from V and 1 base from J, with 9 bases between. In the study's own analysis: Nucleated cell counts were estimated from reference gene primer amplification. Data came from immunoSEQ multiplex PCR; TCRdb stores just in-frame clones and leaves some out. V and J calls and clone size are as listed in that table; D and trimming were resolved from the DNA. The sample lists 50,000 to 75,000 clones; approximately 80% were seen once. The source material was peripheral blood. The genes are TRBV5-1 and TRBJ1-2; the D gene is possibly TRBD1 (5 bases). The receptor was isolated from an older man with active or convalescent COVID-19. CDR3 protein: CASSFDSDNYGYTF. Written as DNA, the CDR3 is TGCGCCAGCAGCTTTGACAGCGATAACTATGGCTACACCTTC.